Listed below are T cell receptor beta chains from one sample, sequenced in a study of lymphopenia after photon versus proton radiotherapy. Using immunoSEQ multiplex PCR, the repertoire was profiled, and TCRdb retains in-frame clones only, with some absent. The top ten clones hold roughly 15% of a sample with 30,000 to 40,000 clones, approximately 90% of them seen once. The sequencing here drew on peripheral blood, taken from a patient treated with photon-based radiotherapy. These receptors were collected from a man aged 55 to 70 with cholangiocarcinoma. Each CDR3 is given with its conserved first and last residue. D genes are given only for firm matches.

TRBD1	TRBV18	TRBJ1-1	CASSPTGGENTEAFF
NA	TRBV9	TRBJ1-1	CASSVASDRDTEAFF
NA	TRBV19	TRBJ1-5	CASSHRVDGGQPQHF
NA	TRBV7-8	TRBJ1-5	CASSLGDAAQYSNQPQHF
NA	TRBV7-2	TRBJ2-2	CASSLGGVNTGELFF
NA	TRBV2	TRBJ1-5	CASSRRDYSNQPQHF
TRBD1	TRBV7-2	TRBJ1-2	CASSLDRGGYGYTF
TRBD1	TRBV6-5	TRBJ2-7	CASSSGTGLYEQYF
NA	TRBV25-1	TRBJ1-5	CASSDTGHNQPQHF
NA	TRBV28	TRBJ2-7	CASTPGRARDEQYF
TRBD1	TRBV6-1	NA	CASSDPRGTGGNYEQYF
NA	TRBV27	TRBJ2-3	CASSPHTDTQYF
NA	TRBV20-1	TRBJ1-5	CSANQPQHF
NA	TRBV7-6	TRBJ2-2	CASSLIWTENTGELFF
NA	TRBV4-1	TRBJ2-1	CASSQADANEQFF
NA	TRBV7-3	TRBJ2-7	CASSLGLSYEQYF
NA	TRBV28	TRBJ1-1	CASSFRQASTEAFF
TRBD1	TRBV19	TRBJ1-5	CASTRDRWNQPQHF
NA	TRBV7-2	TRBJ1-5	CASSYDSSRNQPQHF